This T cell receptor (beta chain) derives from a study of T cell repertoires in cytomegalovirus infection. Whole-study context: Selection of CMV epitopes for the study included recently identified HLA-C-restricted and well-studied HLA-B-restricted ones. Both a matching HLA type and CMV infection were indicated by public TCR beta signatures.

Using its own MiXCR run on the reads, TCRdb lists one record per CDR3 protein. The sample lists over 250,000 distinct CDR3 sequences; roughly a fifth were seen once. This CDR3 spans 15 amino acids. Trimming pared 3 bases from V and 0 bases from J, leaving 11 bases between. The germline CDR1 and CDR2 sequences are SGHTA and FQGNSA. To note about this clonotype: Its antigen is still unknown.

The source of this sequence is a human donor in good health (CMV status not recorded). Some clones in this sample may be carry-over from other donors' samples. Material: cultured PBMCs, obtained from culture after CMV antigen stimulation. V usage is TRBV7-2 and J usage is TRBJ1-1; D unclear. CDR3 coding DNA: TGTGCCAGCAGCTTGAACCGGCGTCTGAACACTGAAGCTTTCTTT. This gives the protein CASSLNRRLNTEAFF. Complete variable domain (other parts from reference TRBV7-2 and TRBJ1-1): GAGVSQSPSNKVTEKGKDVELRCDPISGHTALYWYRQSLGQGLEFLIYFQGNSAPDKSGLPSDRFSAERTGGSVSTLTIQRTQQEDSAVYLCASSLNRRLNTEAFFGQGTRLTVV.